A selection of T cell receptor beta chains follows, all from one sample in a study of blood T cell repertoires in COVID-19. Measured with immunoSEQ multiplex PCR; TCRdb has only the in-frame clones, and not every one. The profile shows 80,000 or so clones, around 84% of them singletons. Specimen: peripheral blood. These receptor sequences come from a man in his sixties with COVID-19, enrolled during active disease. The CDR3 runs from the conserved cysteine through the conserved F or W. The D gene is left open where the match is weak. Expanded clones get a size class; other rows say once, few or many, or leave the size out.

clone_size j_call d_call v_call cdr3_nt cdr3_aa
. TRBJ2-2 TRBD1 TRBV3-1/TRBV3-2 TGTGCCAGCAGCCAAGTTGTAAGGACAGGGTCTTACACCGGGGAGCTGTTTTTT CASSQVVRTGSYTGELFF
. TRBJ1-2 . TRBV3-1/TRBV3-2 TGTGCCAGCAGCGAAGCACAGGAAAACTATGGCTACACCTTC CASSEAQENYGYTF
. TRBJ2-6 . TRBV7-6 TGTGCCAGCAGCTTGACAGGACAACACTCTGGGGCCAACGTCCTGACTTTC CASSLTGQHSGANVLTF
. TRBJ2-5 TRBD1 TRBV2 TGTGCCAGCAGTAGAGGGACAGACGAGACCCAGTACTTC CASSRGTDETQYF
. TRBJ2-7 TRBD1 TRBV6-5 TGTGCCAGCAGTTACTCTTATACGGACAGGGGCTACGAGCAGTACTTC CASSYSYTDRGYEQYF
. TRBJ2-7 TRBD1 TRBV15 TGTGCCACCAGCAGACCCCCCGCGACAGGGGGCTACGAGCAGTACTTC CATSRPPATGGYEQYF
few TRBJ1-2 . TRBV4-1 TGCGCCAGCAGAAACCCCGGGCAGGGTAGGGGCTATGGCTACACCTTC CASRNPGQGRGYGYTF
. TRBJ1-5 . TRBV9 TGTGCCAGCAGCGTGACAGGTCATCAGCCCCAGCATTTT CASSVTGHQPQHF
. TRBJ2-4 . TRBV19 TGTGCCAGTAGCTCTCCGGGACTTCGGGGAGGCATTCAGTACTTC CASSSPGLRGGIQYF
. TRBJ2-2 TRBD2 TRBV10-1 TGCGCCAGCAGGGACGAGCGGGACGCGAACACCGGGGAGCTGTTTTTT CASRDERDANTGELFF
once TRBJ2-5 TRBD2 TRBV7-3 TGTGCCAGCAGCTTTTCTGTAGCGGGGGGCTCGGCGACCCAGTACTTC CASSFSVAGGSATQYF
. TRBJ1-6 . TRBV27 TGTGCCAGCAGTTTTGGGGCCAAAGCAGGGAACTCACCCCTCCACTTT CASSFGAKAGNSPLHF
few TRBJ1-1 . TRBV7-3 TGTGCCAGCAGCCTTAGACAGATAAACACTGAAGCTTTCTTT CASSLRQINTEAFF
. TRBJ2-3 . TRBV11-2 TGTGCCAGCAGCACCGGGGCAGATACGCAGTATTTT CASSTGADTQYF
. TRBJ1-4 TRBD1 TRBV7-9 TGTGCCAGCAGCTTAGCTCAGGGGGCAGATGAAAAACTGTTTTTT CASSLAQGADEKLFF
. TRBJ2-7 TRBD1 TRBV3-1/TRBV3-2 TGTGCCAGCAGCCAAGGACAGGGTCTCTACGAGCAGTACTTC CASSQGQGLYEQYF
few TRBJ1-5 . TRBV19 TGTGCCAGTAGTATCGGGTCAGTCAATCAGCCCCAGCATTTT CASSIGSVNQPQHF
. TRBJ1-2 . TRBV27 TGTGCCAGCAGATCGGGTTCTGGCTACACCTTC CASRSGSGYTF
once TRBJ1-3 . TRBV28 TGTGCCAGCAGTAGAGGGGGGGCTCTGGAAAACACCATATATTTT CASSRGGALENTIYF
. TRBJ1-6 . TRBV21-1 TGTGCCAGCAGCAAAGGGCGCAGGGAGGCCTCCTATAATTCACCCCTCCACTTT CASSKGRREASYNSPLHF
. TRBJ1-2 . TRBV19 TGTGCCAGCCAACAGGGCGCATATGGCTACACCTTC CASQQGAYGYTF
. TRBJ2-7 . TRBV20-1 TGCAGTGCTAGTGTGAGCACAGTGAACTACGAGCAGTACTTC CSASVSTVNYEQYF
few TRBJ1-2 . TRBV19 TGTGCCAGTAGCCCCGACAGGAGCGGTCGAAGCTATGGCTACACCTTC CASSPDRSGRSYGYTF
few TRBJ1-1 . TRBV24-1 TGTGCCACCAGTTCTAGGGGCCTGAACACTGAAGCTTTCTTT CATSSRGLNTEAFF
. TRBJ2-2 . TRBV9 TGTGCCAGCAGCGTAGACAGCGGCGCGCAATCCGGGGAGCTGTTTTTT CASSVDSGAQSGELFF
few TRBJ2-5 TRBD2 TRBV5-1 TGCGCCAGCAGCCCCCCGCGAGGGAGGGCCTCCGAGACCCAGTACTTC CASSPPRGRASETQYF
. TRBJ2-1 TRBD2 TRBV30 TGTGCCTGGAGTGTAGGGACTAGCTCTTACAATGAGCAGTTCTTC CAWSVGTSSYNEQFF
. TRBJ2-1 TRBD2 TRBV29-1 TGCAGCATTAGCGGGGGGGCCGGTAATGAGCAGTTCTTC CSISGGAGNEQFF
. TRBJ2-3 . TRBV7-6 TGTGCCAGCAGCTTAGTGGGAGTCACAGATACGCAGTATTTT CASSLVGVTDTQYF
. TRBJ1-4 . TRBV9 TGTGCCAGCAGCAGGGGACACGGAGGAGAAAAACTGTTTTTT CASSRGHGGEKLFF
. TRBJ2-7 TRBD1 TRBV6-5 TGTGCCAGCAGCGTGAGGACAGGGATCAACGAGCAGTACTTC CASSVRTGINEQYF
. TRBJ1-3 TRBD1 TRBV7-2 TGTGCCAGCAGCTTTGCCGGACAGGGGGGAAACACCATATATTTT CASSFAGQGGNTIYF
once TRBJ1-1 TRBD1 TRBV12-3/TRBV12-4 TGTGCCAGCAGTCCACAGGGGTGGTCCGAAGCTTTCTTT CASSPQGWSEAFF
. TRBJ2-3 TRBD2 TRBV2 TGTGCCAGCAGTGAAGCGTTTGGACTAGCGGGAGGAGATACGCAGTATTTT CASSEAFGLAGGDTQYF
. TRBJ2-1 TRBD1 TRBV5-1 TGCGCCAGCTCGTTACGGACAGGGGATGAGCAGTTCTTC CASSLRTGDEQFF
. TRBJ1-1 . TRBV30 TGTGCCTGGACAGGGGACATGAACACTGAAGCTTTCTTT CAWTGDMNTEAFF
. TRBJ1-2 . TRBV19 TGTGCCAGTAGTCCCCCCCCAACAGGGAACTATGGCTACACCTTC CASSPPPTGNYGYTF
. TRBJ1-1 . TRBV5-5 TGTGCCAGCAGCTTGGGGGGCCAGGCGAACACTGAAGCTTTCTTT CASSLGGQANTEAFF
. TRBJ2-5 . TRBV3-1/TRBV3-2 TGTGCCAGCAGGGGAGGTGGAGAGACCCAGTACTTC CASRGGGETQYF
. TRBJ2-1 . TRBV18 TGTGCCAGCACGGCACCCAGGGGCGCAGGAGGATACAATGAGCAGTTCTTC CASTAPRGAGGYNEQFF
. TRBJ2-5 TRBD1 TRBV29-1 TGCAGCGTTGTAACAGGGGGAGAGACCCAGTACTTC CSVVTGGETQYF
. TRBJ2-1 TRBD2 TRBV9 TGTGCCAGCAGCGTACGGGGGGGAGTCAATGAGCAGTTCTTC CASSVRGGVNEQFF
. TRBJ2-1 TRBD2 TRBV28 TGTGCCAGCAGTTTAGCAGCGGGGGGGCCGGGTGAGCAGTTCTTC CASSLAAGGPGEQFF
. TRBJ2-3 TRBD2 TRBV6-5 TGTGCCAGCAGAGTTACGGGCGGGAGGGGGGATACGCAGTATTTT CASRVTGGRGDTQYF
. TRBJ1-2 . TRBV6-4 TGTGCCAGCAGCCCCAGACCGGACAGAGACTATGGCTACACCTTC CASSPRPDRDYGYTF
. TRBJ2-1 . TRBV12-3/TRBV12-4 TGTGCCAGCAGTTTCCTCGTCAATGAGCAGTTCTTC CASSFLVNEQFF
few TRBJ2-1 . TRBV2 TGTGCCAGCAGTCTGGACACCGCCTCCTACAATGAGCAGTTCTTC CASSLDTASYNEQFF
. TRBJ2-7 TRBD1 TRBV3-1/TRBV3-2 TGTGCCAGCAGCCTCAGGTCCGGGACAGTTTACGAGCAGTACTTC CASSLRSGTVYEQYF
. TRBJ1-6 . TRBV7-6 TGTGCCAGCAGCTTAGAGCGACGGTTTAATTCACCCCTCCACTTT CASSLERRFNSPLHF
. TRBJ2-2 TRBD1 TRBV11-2 TGTGCCAGCAGCTCCACTCGGACAGGGGCCGGGGAGCTGTTTTTT CASSSTRTGAGELFF
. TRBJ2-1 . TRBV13 TGTGCCAGCAGCCAATCCAGGGGGGTCAATGAGCAGTTCTTC CASSQSRGVNEQFF
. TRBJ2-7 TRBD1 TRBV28 TGTGCCAGCAGACCAGGACAGGCCCACTCCTACGAGCAGTACTTC CASRPGQAHSYEQYF
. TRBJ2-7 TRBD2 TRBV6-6 TGTGCCAGCACCAGACTAGCGGGAGCCTACGAGCAGTACTTC CASTRLAGAYEQYF
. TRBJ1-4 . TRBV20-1 TGCAGTGCTAGTTGGGACACCCGAGGGGAACTGTTTTTT CSASWDTRGELFF
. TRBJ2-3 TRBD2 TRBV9 TGTGCCAGCAGCGCGGGACTAGGGGATTCGGATACGCAGTATTTT CASSAGLGDSDTQYF
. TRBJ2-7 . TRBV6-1 TGTGCCAGCAGTGAAGCCCTATTTTATGAGAACTACGAGCAGTACTTC CASSEALFYENYEQYF
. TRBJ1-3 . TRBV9 TGTGCCAGCAGCGCCCCCGGGGGATTCACCATATATTTT CASSAPGGFTIYF
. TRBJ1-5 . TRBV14 TGTGCCAGCAGCCTAGGGGTAAATCAGCCCCAGCATTTT CASSLGVNQPQHF
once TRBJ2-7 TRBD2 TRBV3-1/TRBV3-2 TGTGCCAGCAGTCTAGCGGGGCGATCCTACGAGCAGTACTTC CASSLAGRSYEQYF
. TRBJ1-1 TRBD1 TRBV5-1 TGCGCCAGCAGCCCGACAGGGCCCCTGACTCGAGCTTTCTTT CASSPTGPLTRAFF